Given below is one TCR beta chain in context. Trimming took off 6 bases at V and 0 bases at J, with 9 bases between the two ends. Germline V CDR1 and CDR2: SQVTM, ANQGSEA. CDR3 length equals 13 residues. The sample originates from a study of identical twins. MiXCR, run by TCRdb on the 5' RACE reads, gives a single entry per CDR3 protein. The table includes about 1.7 million distinct CDR3 sequences, 25% to 35% detected once. The TCR was taken from a newborn girl in good health. J is TRBJ1-5 and V is TRBV29-1, with D unclear. The sequenced sample was cord blood. As DNA, the CDR3 is TGCAGCGTGAGGTTAAATAGCAATCAGCCCCAGCATTTT. Translated: CSVRLNSNQPQHF. Full variable domain (outside the CDR3, taken from reference TRBV29-1 and TRBJ1-5): SAVISQKPSRDICQRGTSLTIQCQVDSQVTMMFWYRQQPGQSLTLIATANQGSEATYESGFVIDKFPISRPNLTFSTLTVSNMSPEDSSIYLCSVRLNSNQPQHFGDGTRLSIL.